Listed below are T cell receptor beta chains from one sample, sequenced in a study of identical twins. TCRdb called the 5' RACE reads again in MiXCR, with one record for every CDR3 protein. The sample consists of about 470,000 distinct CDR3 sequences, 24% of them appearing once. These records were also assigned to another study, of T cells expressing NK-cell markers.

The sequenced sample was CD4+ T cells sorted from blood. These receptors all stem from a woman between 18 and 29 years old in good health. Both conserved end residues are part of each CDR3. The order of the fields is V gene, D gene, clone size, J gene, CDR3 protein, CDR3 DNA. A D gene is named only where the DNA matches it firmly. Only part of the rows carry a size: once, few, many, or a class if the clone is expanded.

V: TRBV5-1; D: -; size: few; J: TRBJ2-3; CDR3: CASSLDNRGTDTQYF; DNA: TGCGCCAGCAGCTTGGACAACAGGGGCACAGATACGCAGTATTTT
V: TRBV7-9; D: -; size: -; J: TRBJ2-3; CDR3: CASSLQATDTQYF; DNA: TGTGCCAGCAGCTTACAAGCCACAGATACGCAGTATTTT
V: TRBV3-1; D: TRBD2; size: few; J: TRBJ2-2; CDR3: CASSHWEGSGELFF; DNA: TGTGCCAGCAGCCATTGGGAGGGGAGCGGGGAGCTGTTTTTT
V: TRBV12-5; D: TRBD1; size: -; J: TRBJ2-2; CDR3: CASGLGTGGANTGELFF; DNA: TGTGCTAGTGGTTTGGGAACAGGGGGCGCGAACACCGGGGAGCTGTTTTTT
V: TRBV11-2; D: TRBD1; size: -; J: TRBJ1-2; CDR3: CASSRLTGVGYGYTF; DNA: TGTGCCAGCAGCAGGTTAACAGGGGTAGGGTATGGCTACACCTTC
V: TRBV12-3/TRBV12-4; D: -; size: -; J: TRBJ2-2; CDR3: CAFSFSGSIRNTGELFF; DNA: TGTGCCTTCAGTTTTTCTGGGTCTATTAGAAACACCGGGGAGCTGTTTTTT
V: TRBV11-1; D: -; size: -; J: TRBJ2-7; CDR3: CASSLGPGSYEQYF; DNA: TGTGCCAGCAGTTTGGGTCCGGGGTCCTACGAGCAGTACTTC
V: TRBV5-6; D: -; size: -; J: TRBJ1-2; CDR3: CASSLQVEPQGFGYTF; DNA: TGTGCCAGCAGCTTGCAGGTGGAGCCCCAAGGATTTGGCTACACCTTC
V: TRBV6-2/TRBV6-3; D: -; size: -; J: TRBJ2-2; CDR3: CASRQAMPSTGELFF; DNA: TGTGCCAGCAGACAAGCGATGCCTTCCACCGGGGAGCTGTTTTTT
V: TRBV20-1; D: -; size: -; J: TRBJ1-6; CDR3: CSARRASNSPLHF; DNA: TGCAGTGCTAGGAGGGCCTCAAATTCACCCCTCCACTTT
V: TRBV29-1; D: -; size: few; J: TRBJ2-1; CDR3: CSVGESSYNEQFF; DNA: TGCAGCGTTGGAGAGAGCTCCTACAATGAGCAGTTCTTC
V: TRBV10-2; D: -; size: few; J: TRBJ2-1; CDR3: CASRGTPYNEQFF; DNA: TGCGCCAGCAGGGGGACGCCCTACAATGAGCAGTTCTTC
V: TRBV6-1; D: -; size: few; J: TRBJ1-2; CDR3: CASSRQSNYGYTF; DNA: TGTGCCAGCAGTCGACAGTCTAACTATGGCTACACCTTC
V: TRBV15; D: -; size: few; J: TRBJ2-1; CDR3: CATSAQAPNEQFF; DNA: TGTGCCACCAGTGCGCAGGCCCCTAATGAGCAGTTCTTC
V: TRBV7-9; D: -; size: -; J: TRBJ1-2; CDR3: CASSSPGNYGYTF; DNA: TGTGCCAGCAGCTCACCAGGGAACTATGGCTACACCTTC
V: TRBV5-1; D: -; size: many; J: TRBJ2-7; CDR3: CASSLVGSYEQYF; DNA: TGCGCCAGCAGCTTGGTGGGCAGCTACGAGCAGTACTTC
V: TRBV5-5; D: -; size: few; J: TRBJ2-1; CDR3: CASSLKRSYPFYNEQFF; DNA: TGTGCCAGCAGCCTCAAGCGGAGTTATCCCTTTTACAATGAGCAGTTCTTC
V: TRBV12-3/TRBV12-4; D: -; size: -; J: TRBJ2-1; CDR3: CASRPLDFDNEQFF; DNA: TGTGCCAGCAGGCCTCTAGATTTTGACAATGAGCAGTTCTTC
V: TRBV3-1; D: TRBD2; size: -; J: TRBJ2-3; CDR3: CASASGGADTQYF; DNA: TGTGCCAGCGCTAGCGGGGGGGCCGATACGCAGTATTTT
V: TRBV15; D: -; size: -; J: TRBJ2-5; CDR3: CATSRDRGETQYF; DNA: TGTGCCACCAGCAGAGATCGGGGTGAGACCCAGTACTTC
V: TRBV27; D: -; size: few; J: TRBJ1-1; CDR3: CASSITGNTEAFF; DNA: TGTGCCAGCAGTATCACAGGGAACACTGAAGCTTTCTTT
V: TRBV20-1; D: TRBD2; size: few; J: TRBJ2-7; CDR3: CSARTSGGGRGEQYF; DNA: TGCAGTGCCAGGACCTCCGGCGGCGGGAGAGGCGAGCAGTACTTC
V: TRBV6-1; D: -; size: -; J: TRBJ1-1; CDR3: CASKLQGDEPEAFF; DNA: TGTGCCAGCAAATTACAGGGAGATGAGCCTGAAGCTTTCTTT
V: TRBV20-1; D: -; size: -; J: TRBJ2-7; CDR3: CSASTSGTMFYEQYF; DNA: TGCAGTGCTTCAACCTCCGGGACAATGTTCTACGAGCAGTACTTC
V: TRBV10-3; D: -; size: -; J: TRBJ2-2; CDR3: CAVQGGTSRPGELFF; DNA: TGTGCCGTCCAAGGGGGGACCTCTCGACCCGGGGAGCTGTTTTTT
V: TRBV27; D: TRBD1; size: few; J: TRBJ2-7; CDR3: CASSLSPGTVAPYEQYF; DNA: TGTGCCAGCAGTTTATCCCCCGGGACAGTCGCCCCCTACGAGCAGTACTTC
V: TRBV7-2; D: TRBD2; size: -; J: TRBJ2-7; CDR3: CASSLLTSGPPYEQYF; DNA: TGTGCCAGCAGCCTCCTTACTAGCGGGCCTCCCTACGAGCAGTACTTC
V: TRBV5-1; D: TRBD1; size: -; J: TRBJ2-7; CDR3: CASSRAGTGDYEQYF; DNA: TGCGCCAGCAGCCGTGCTGGGACAGGAGATTACGAGCAGTACTTC
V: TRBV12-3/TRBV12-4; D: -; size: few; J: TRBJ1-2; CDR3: CASSPPNSLYGYTF; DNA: TGTGCCAGCAGTCCCCCAAACAGTCTCTATGGCTACACCTTC
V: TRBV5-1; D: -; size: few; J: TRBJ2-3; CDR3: CASSGTVQGDTQYF; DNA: TGCGCCAGCAGCGGAACCGTCCAGGGGGATACGCAGTATTTT
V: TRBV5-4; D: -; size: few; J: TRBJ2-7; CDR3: CASSLEGGEYEQYF; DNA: TGTGCCAGCAGCTTGGAGGGGGGGGAGTACGAGCAGTACTTC
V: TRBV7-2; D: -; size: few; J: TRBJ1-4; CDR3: CASSLDTGGKLFF; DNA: TGTGCCAGCAGCTTAGACACGGGGGGAAAACTGTTTTTT
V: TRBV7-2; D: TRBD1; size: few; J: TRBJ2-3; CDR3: CASSLVGTGVADTQYF; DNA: TGTGCCAGCAGCTTAGTGGGGACAGGGGTAGCAGATACGCAGTATTTT
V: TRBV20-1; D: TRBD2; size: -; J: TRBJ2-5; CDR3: CSARLAYQETQYF; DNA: TGCAGTGCTCGACTAGCGTACCAAGAGACCCAGTACTTC
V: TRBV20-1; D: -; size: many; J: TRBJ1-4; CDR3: CSARPISGATNEKLFF; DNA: TGCAGTGCTAGACCTATTTCAGGCGCAACTAATGAAAAACTGTTTTTT
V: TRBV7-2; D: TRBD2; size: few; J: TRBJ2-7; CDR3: CASAGGPGEQYF; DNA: TGTGCCAGCGCGGGAGGGCCGGGCGAGCAGTACTTC
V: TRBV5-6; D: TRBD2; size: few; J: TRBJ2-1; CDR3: CASSLVLAGVEQFF; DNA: TGTGCCAGCAGCTTGGTACTAGCGGGAGTTGAGCAGTTCTTC
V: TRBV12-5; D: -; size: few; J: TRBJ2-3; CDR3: CASGSRGLDTDTQYF; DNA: TGTGCTAGTGGTTCCAGAGGACTCGACACAGATACGCAGTATTTT
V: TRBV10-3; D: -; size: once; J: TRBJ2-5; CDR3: CAISVGGETQYF; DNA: TGTGCCATCAGTGTGGGTGGAGAGACCCAGTACTTC
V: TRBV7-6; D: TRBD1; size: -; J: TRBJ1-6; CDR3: CASSLGQGVLLHF; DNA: TGTGCCAGCAGCTTAGGACAGGGAGTACTCCTCCACTTT
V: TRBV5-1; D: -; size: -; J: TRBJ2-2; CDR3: CASRIRTETGELFF; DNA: TGCGCCAGCAGGATAAGAACCGAGACCGGGGAGCTGTTTTTT
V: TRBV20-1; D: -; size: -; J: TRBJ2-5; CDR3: CSANPAGQGQETQYF; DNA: TGCAGTGCCAACCCTGCGGGGCAGGGCCAAGAGACCCAGTACTTC
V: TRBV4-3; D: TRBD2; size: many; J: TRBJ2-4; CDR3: CASSQEGGNIQYF; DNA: TGCGCCAGCAGCCAAGAGGGGGGGAACATTCAGTACTTC
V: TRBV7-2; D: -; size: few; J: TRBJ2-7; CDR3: CASSFGPFGEQYF; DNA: TGTGCCAGCAGCTTCGGCCCGTTCGGAGAGCAGTACTTC
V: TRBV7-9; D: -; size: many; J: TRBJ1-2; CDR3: CASSSGGPGYTF; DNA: TGTGCCAGCAGTTCCGGGGGGCCCGGCTACACCTTC
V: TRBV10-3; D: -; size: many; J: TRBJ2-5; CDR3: CAISDRVKETQYF; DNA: TGTGCCATCAGTGACAGGGTAAAAGAGACCCAGTACTTC
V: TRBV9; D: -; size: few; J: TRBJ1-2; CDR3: CASSGHGALNYGYTF; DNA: TGTGCCAGCAGCGGCCATGGAGCATTGAACTATGGCTACACCTTC